This T cell receptor (beta chain) originates from a study of cytomegalovirus exposure and HLA in healthy donors. Germline loops: CDR1 SEHNR, CDR2 FQNEAQ (reference sequence). V dropped 1 base and J dropped 0; count of bases not matched to a gene: 5. The CDR3 loop spans 17 amino acids. Sequenced by immunoSEQ multiplex PCR; TCRdb stores in-frame clones only, minus some. The top ten clones hold 20% to 25% of a sample with about 95,000 clones, 75% to 90% of them seen once. Input material: PBMCs. This clonotype was obtained from a man aged 18 to 30 in good health and CMV-seropositive. The chain uses TRBV7-9 and TRBJ1-2; TRBD1 aligns across 10 bases. The CDR3 protein is CASSLETGGPSNYGYTF. The DNA of the CDR3 is TGTGCCAGCAGCTTAGAGACAGGGGGCCCTTCTAACTATGGCTACACCTTC.